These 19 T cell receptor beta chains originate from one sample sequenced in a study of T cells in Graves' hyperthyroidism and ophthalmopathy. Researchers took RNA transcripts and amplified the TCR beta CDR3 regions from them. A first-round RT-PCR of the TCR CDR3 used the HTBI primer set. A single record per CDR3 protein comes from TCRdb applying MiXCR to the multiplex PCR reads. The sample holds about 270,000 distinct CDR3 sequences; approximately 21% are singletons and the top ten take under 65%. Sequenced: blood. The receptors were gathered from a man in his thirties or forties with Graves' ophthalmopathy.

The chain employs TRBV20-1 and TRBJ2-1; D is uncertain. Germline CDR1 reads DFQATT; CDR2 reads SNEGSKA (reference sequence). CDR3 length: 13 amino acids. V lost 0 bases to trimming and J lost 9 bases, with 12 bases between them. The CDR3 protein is CSAREDRQVEQFF. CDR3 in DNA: TGCAGTGCTAGAGAAGACCGCCAGGTTGAGCAGTTCTTC.

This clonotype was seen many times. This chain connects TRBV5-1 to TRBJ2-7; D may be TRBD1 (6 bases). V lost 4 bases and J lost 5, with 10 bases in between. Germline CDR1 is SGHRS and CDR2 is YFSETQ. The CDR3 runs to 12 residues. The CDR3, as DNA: TGCGCCAGCAGCCAGGGACAAAACGAGCAGTACTTC. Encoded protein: CASSQGQNEQYF.

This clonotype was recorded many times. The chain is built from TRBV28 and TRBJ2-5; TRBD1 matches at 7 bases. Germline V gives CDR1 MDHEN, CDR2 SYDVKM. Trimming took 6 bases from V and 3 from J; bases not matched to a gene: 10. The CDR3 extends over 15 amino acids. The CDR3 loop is CASSFRGQEKETQYF. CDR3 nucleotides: TGTGCCAGCAGCTTCAGAGGACAGGAAAAAGAGACCCAGTACTTC.

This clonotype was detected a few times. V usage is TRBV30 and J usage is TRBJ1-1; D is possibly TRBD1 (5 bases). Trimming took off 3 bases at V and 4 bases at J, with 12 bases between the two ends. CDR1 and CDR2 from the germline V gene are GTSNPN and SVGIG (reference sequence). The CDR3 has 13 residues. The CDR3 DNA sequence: TGTGCCTGGAGGAAGAGCGGGGGCACTGAAGCTTTCTTT. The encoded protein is CAWRKSGGTEAFF.

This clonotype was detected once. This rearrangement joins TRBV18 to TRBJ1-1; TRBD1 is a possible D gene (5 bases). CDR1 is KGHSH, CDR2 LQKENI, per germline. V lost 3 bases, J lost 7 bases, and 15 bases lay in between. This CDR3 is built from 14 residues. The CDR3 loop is CASSPFTGTDEAFF. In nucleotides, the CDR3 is TGTGCCAGCTCACCTTTCACCGGGACCGATGAAGCTTTCTTT.

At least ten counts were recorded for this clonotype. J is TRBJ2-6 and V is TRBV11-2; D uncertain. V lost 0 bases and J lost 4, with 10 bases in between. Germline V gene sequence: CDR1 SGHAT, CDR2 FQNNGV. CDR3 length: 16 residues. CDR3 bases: TGTGCCAGCAGCTTAGATCCCAGCTCCGGGGCCAACGTCCTGACTTTC. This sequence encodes CASSLDPSSGANVLTF.

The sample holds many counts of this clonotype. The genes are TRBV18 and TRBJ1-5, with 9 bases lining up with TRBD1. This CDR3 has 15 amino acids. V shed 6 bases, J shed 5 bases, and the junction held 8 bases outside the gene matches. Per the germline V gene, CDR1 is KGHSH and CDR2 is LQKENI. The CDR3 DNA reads TGTGCCAGCTCGCACCGGGACAGGGACGATCAGCCCCAGCATTTT. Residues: CASSHRDRDDQPQHF.

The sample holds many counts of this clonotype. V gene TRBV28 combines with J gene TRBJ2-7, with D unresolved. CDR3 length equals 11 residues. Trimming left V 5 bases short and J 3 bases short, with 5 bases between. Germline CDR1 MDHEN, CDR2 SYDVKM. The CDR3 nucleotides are TGTGCCAGCAGTAACAACTACGAGCAGTACTTC. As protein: CASSNNYEQYF.

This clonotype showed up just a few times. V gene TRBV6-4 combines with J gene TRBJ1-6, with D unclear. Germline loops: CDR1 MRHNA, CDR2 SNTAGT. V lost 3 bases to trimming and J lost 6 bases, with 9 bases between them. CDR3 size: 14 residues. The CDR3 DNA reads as TGTGCCAGCAGTGATATTGAGGGTAATTCACCCCTCCACTTT. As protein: CASSDIEGNSPLHF.

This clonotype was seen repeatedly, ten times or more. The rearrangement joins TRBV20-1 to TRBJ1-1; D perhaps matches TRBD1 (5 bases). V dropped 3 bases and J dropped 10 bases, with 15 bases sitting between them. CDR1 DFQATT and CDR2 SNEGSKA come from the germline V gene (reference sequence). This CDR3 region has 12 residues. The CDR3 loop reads CSASLDTPGAFF. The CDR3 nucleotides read TGCAGTGCTAGCTTGGACACTCCCGGAGCTTTCTTT.

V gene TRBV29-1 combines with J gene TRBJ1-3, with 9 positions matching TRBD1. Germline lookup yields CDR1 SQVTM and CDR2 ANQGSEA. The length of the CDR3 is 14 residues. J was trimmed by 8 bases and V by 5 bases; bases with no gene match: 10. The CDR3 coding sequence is TGCAGCGTTATCACGGGACAGGGACCTTACACCATATATTTT. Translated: CSVITGQGPYTIYF.

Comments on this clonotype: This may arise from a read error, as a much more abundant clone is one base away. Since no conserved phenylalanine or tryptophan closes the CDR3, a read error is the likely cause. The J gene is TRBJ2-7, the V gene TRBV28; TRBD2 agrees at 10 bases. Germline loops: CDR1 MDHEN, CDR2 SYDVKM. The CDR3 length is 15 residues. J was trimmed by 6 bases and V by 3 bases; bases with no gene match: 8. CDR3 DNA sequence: TGTGCCAGCAGTTTGCCCAGCGGGAGGGCCGTCGAGCAGTACCTC. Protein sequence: CASSLPSGRAVEQYL.

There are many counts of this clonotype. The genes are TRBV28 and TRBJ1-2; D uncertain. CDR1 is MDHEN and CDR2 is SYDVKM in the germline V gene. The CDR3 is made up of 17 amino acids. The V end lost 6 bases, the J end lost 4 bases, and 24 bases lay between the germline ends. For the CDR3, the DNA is TGTGCCAGCAGCACCCAGAGCTCCCCGGGAACCCCCTATGGCTACACCTTC. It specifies CASSTQSSPGTPYGYTF.

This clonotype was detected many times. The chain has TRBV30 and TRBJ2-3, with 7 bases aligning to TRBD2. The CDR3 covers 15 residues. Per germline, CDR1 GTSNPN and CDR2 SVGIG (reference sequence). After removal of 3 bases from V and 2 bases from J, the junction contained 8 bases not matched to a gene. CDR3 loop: CAWRQAGPYTDTQYF. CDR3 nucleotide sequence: TGTGCCTGGAGACAAGCGGGACCATACACAGATACGCAGTATTTT.

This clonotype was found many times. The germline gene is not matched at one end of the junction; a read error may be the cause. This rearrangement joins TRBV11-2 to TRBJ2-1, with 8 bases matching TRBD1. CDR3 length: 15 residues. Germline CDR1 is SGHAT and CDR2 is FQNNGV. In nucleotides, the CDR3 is TGTGCCAGCAGTACCGGACAGGGTGTGTACAGTGAGCAGTTCTTC. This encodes CASSTGQGVYSEQFF.

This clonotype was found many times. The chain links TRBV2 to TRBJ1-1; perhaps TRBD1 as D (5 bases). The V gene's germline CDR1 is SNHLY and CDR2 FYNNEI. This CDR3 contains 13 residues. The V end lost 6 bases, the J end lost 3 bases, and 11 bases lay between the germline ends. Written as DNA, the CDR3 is TGTGCCAGCAGGCAGGGAAGGGACACTGAAGCTTTCTTT. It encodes CASRQGRDTEAFF.

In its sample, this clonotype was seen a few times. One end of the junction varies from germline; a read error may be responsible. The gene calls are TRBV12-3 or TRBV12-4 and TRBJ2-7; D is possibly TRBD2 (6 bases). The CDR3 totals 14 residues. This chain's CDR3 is CASSLADRSYEQYF. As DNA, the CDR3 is TGTGCCAGCAGCTTAGCGGATCGCTCCTACGAGCAGTACTTC.

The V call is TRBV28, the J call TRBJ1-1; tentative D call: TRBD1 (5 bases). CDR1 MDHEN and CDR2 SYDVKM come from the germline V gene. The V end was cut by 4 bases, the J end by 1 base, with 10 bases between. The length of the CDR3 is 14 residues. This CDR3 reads CASSSWGSNTEAFF. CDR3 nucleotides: TGTGCCAGCAGTTCTTGGGGGTCGAACACTGAAGCTTTCTTT.

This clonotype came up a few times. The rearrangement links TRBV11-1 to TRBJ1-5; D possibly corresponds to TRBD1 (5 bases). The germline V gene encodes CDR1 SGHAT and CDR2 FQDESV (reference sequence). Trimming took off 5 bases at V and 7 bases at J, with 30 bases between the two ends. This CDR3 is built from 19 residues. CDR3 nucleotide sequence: TGTGCCAGCAGCCAAGATTCGGGAGGTCTGAGGGGAGGTTTGCAGCCCCAGCATTTT. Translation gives CASSQDSGGLRGGLQPQHF.